This TCR beta chain was identified in a study of blood T cell repertoires in COVID-19. Turning to the study itself: Acute and convalescent COVID-19 samples came from the United States, Italy and Spain. In each case, the material was cDNA or gDNA derived from T cells, B-cell-depleted T cells, or PBMCs.

This clone came up once. Additional DNA sequences in this sample encode the identical CDR3. Original methodology: Estimation of nucleated cell counts was performed using reference gene primer amplification. Profiled with immunoSEQ multiplex PCR; TCRdb holds only in-frame clones, not every one. The V and J calls and clone size are taken from that table; D and trimming were inferred from the DNA. The profile covers some 150,000 clones, with around nine tenths appearing a single time and around 4.5% taken by the ten largest. Trimming removed 5 bases from V and 3 bases from J, with 4 bases in between. Germline V gene sequence: CDR1 MDHEN, CDR2 SYDVKM. The CDR3 is made up of 11 amino acids.

This receptor was obtained from a woman aged 35 to 49 with acute or convalescent COVID-19. The sequenced sample was peripheral blood. The chain has TRBV28 and TRBJ1-2, with no clear D. The CDR3 region has the DNA TGTGCCAGCAGTCCGGACTATGGCTACACCTTC. It yields the protein CASSPDYGYTF.